These 32 T cell receptor beta chains originate from one sample sequenced in a study of beta chain features in type 1 diabetes. Regarding the study as a whole: Shorter TCRB CDR3s, moderately but significantly so, were found in Type 1 diabetes patients in all four CD4+ subsets.

cDNA synthesis used the whole RNA isolate, giving expressed TCRB sequences. TCRdb's copy holds only in-frame clones and misses some; the assay was immunoSEQ multiplex PCR. This repertoire shows about 180,000 clones, almost 8% found once; its top ten account for about 0.5%. For these receptors, no antigen is known. The sequenced sample was central memory CD4+ T cells from blood. These receptors came from a man in his late teens or twenties with type 1 diabetes.

This clone was seen more than once but under ten times. The CDR3 region has the DNA TGTGCCACCAGCAGAGATCAGGGTGGGCAGTTCTTC. Translation: CATSRDQGGQFF. V is TRBV15 and J is TRBJ2-1, with D tentatively TRBD1 (5 bases). Deletions cut 0 bases from V and 12 bases from J, with 9 bases between. CDR1 and CDR2 (germline): LNHNV, YYDKDF (reference sequence). The CDR3 length is 12 residues.

The chain combines TRBV28 with TRBJ2-2, with D perhaps TRBD1 (6 bases). CDR1 is MDHEN and CDR2 is SYDVKM in the germline V gene. Trimming took off 6 bases at V and 0 bases at J, with 23 bases between the two ends. CDR3 length: 19 residues. Here the CDR3 reads CASSRPLGGDTTNTGELFF. The DNA of the CDR3 is TGTGCCAGCAGCCGTCCCCTTGGGGGCGATACTACGAACACCGGGGAGCTGTTTTTT.

This clone was seen more than once but under ten times. The V and J genes are TRBV6-5 and TRBJ2-3; D is uncertain. The CDR3 runs 15 residues. Germline lookup yields CDR1 MNHEY and CDR2 SVGAGI. The V gene lost 1 base and the J gene lost 2 bases, with 10 bases spanning the gap. The CDR3 DNA reads as TGTGCCAGCAGTTACTTGGGCCTCAACACAGATACGCAGTATTTT. Translating it yields CASSYLGLNTDTQYF.

The chain links TRBV20-1 to TRBJ1-2; D unresolved. The CDR3 runs to 11 residues. V lost 4 bases to trimming and J lost 7 bases, with 10 bases between them. Germline V gives CDR1 DFQATT, CDR2 SNEGSKA (reference sequence). The CDR3 DNA follows: TGCAGTGCTAACCGGGGAGCTGGCTACACCTTC. Translation: CSANRGAGYTF.

The chain links TRBV15 to TRBJ2-3; 9 bases align to TRBD1. This CDR3 region has 17 residues. J gave up 4 bases and V 3 bases, and 11 bases lay outside the gene matches. CDR1 LNHNV and CDR2 YYDKDF come from the germline V gene (reference sequence). The CDR3, as DNA: TGTGCCACCAGCAGTGGGCCCTCCGGGACAGGGCCAGATACGCAGTATTTT. Translation gives CATSSGPSGTGPDTQYF.

A few counts support this clone. CDR3 in DNA: TGTGCCAGCAGCTTATATTCGGGGGAAAAACTGTTTTTT. Protein sequence: CASSLYSGEKLFF. This chain uses TRBV7-2 with TRBJ1-4; D gene ambiguous. This CDR3 has 13 amino acids. Trimming left V 2 bases short and J 8 bases short, with 9 bases between. Germline V lookup: CDR1 SGHTA, CDR2 FQGNSA.

This clone has more than one count but fewer than ten. The J gene is TRBJ2-1, the V gene TRBV5-4; 10 positions agree with TRBD2. This CDR3 is built from 17 residues. Germline CDR1 reads SGHNT; CDR2 reads YYREEE (reference sequence). V trimming: 6 bases; J trimming: 4 bases; junction bases outside the gene matches: 13. The CDR3 bases are TGTGCCAGCACCAAACCCAGCGGGGGGGTAGTGTACAATGAGCAGTTCTTC. Encoded protein: CASTKPSGGVVYNEQFF.

This clone was detected once. In DNA, the CDR3 is TGTGCCAGTAGTGTCCTCCAAGAGACCCAGTACTTC. Translation gives CASSVLQETQYF. V gene TRBV19 combines with J gene TRBJ2-5; D is unresolved. CDR1 and CDR2 from the germline V gene are LNHDA and SQIVND (reference sequence). V lost 5 bases and J lost 1, with 5 bases in between. CDR3 length: 12 amino acids.

The chain links TRBV28 to TRBJ2-7; possibly TRBD1 for D (6 bases). V gave up 8 bases and J gave up 3 bases, with 20 bases separating them. Germline V gene sequence: CDR1 MDHEN, CDR2 SYDVKM. This CDR3 is built from 15 residues. The CDR3 coding sequence is TGTGCCAGCGGCCCCTGGACTGGGGGCAACTACGAGCAGTACTTC. Translated, it gives CASGPWTGGNYEQYF.

This clone has a handful of counts. V is TRBV2 and J is TRBJ2-7; 12 nucleotides match TRBD2. The junction had 9 bases not matched to a gene; V was cut back by 6 bases and J by 6 bases. Germline CDR1 and CDR2: SNHLY and FYNNEI. The CDR3 loop spans 15 amino acids. The CDR3 sequence: CASRDKTSGRGEQYF. CDR3 DNA: TGTGCCAGCAGGGATAAGACTAGCGGGAGAGGCGAGCAGTACTTC.

This clone was seen a handful of times. The chain recombines TRBV28 with TRBJ2-5; 11 nucleotides agree with TRBD2. The CDR3 contains 15 residues. CDR1 MDHEN and CDR2 SYDVKM come from the germline V gene. V dropped 11 bases and J dropped 3; count of bases not matched to a gene: 11. CDR3 nucleotide sequence: TGTGCCGCTGGCGAGCCACTAGCGGGGGAAGAGACCCAGTACTTC. Translated: CAAGEPLAGEETQYF.

In this sample, this clone turned up a few times. J is TRBJ2-5 and V is TRBV4-1; 7 nucleotides line up with TRBD2. The V and J ends lost 1 base and 5 bases, in that order; junction bases with no gene match: 10. The CDR3 consists of 16 residues. Germline V gene data show CDR1 as MGHRA and CDR2 as YSYEKL. The CDR3 loop reads CASSQVGGRAAETQYF. The CDR3 DNA follows: TGCGCCAGCAGCCAAGTCGGTGGGAGGGCTGCGGAGACCCAGTACTTC.

This clone has just a few counts. V and J are TRBV18 and TRBJ2-5, with D hard to call. This CDR3 has 13 amino acids. The V end was cut by 3 bases, the J end by 5 bases, with 10 bases between. Germline V gene lookup returns CDR1 KGHSH and CDR2 LQKENI. CDR3 sequence: CASSPSVLETQYF. For the CDR3, the DNA is TGTGCCAGCTCACCGTCAGTGCTGGAGACCCAGTACTTC.

The gene calls are TRBV19 and TRBJ1-5, with D possibly matching TRBD1 (5 bases). CDR3 length: 16 amino acids. Per germline, CDR1 LNHDA and CDR2 SQIVND (reference sequence). Trimming took 1 base from V and 7 from J, leaving 17 bases between them. The CDR3 loop reads CASSIASARGGQPQHF. DNA for the CDR3: TGTGCCAGTAGTATAGCCTCCGCTCGGGGGGGACAGCCCCAGCATTTT.

The table lists this clone with a few counts. The chain couples TRBV30 to TRBJ2-1; a possible D gene is TRBD2 (5 bases). This CDR3 spans 13 amino acids. The V gene's germline CDR1 is GTSNPN and CDR2 SVGIG (reference sequence). The V end lost 2 bases, the J end lost 6 bases, and 11 bases lay between the germline ends. The CDR3, as DNA: TGTGCCTGGAGTCTCGGGGTAGTCAATGAGCAGTTCTTC. Translation: CAWSLGVVNEQFF.

The V call is TRBV9, the J call TRBJ2-1, with 8 bases lining up with TRBD2. The V gene end was trimmed by 0 bases and the J gene end by 5 bases; junction bases not matched to a gene: 4. CDR1 is SGDLS, CDR2 YYNGEE, per germline. CDR3 length: 15 amino acids. CDR3 DNA: TGTGCCAGCAGCGTAGGTAGCGGGAACGACAATGAGCAGTTCTTC. Translating gives CASSVGSGNDNEQFF.

This rearrangement joins TRBV7-2 to TRBJ2-5, with TRBD1 identical over 8 bases. This CDR3 spans 13 amino acids. CDR1 is SGHTA, CDR2 FQGNSA, per germline. Trimming at V came to 1 base and at J to 5 bases, leaving 0 bases not matched to a gene. Here the CDR3 DNA reads TGTGCCAGCAGCTTAGGACAGGGGGAGACCCAGTACTTC. Its translation is CASSLGQGETQYF.

This clone was detected only a few times. This rearrangement joins TRBV29-1 to TRBJ2-3; the match to TRBD2 covers 10 bases. V dropped 2 bases and J dropped 0; count of bases not matched to a gene: 2. The CDR3 has 15 amino acids. Per germline, CDR1 SQVTM and CDR2 ANQGSEA. For the CDR3, the DNA is TGCAGCGTTGAATCACTAGCGGGGAGCACAGATACGCAGTATTTT. Translated: CSVESLAGSTDTQYF.

This clone was detected only a few times. The chain carries TRBV19 and TRBJ1-5; 7 nucleotides line up with TRBD1. This CDR3 has 15 residues. Germline V lookup: CDR1 LNHDA, CDR2 SQIVND (reference sequence). V shed 5 bases and J 5 bases; nucleotides not matched to a gene: 9. CDR3 amino acids: CASSSTGDYYQPQHF. As DNA, the CDR3 is TGTGCCAGTAGTTCAACAGGGGATTACTATCAGCCCCAGCATTTT.

This clone came up a few times. The chain employs TRBV11-2 and TRBJ2-3; TRBD1 might be the D (6 bases). V lost 5 bases and J lost 6, with 12 bases in between. Per germline, CDR1 SGHAT and CDR2 FQNNGV. This CDR3 has 13 amino acids. The chain's CDR3 is CASSPGQFDTQYF. The DNA for the CDR3 is TGTGCCAGCAGCCCCGGACAGTTCGATACGCAGTATTTT.

This clone was observed a few times. Other DNA sequences in this sample translate to the same CDR3. The CDR3 loop reads CASSLSGIYGYTF. Here the CDR3 DNA reads TGCGCCAGCAGCTTGTCCGGGATCTATGGCTACACCTTC. This chain joins TRBV5-1 and TRBJ1-2; D not certain. The V and J ends lost 1 base and 4 bases respectively, with 8 bases between them. The CDR3 contains 13 residues. Germline CDR1 reads SGHRS; CDR2 reads YFSETQ.

This chain links TRBV5-1 with TRBJ1-2; the D is unclear. Deletions cut 0 bases from V and 0 bases from J, with 9 bases between. This CDR3 comprises 15 residues. Germline CDR1 SGHRS, CDR2 YFSETQ. The CDR3 DNA follows: TGCGCCAGCAGCTTGGGTTCCGTCGCTAACTATGGCTACACCTTC. This gives the protein CASSLGSVANYGYTF.

V usage is TRBV18 and J usage is TRBJ2-7; TRBD1 aligns across 10 bases. The CDR3 is made up of 13 amino acids. Germline CDR1 reads KGHSH; CDR2 reads LQKENI. The V segment lost 8 bases and the J segment 3 bases; nucleotides outside the gene matches: 4. The CDR3 loop reads CASARDRGYEQYF. In DNA, the CDR3 is TGTGCCAGCGCCCGGGACAGGGGCTACGAGCAGTACTTC.

In this sample, this clone turned up a few times. This CDR3 reads CASSAPSEQFF. CDR3 DNA sequence: TGTGCCAGCAGTGCCCCCTCCGAGCAGTTCTTC. The chain couples TRBV2 to TRBJ2-1; D call uncertain. The germline gives CDR1 SNHLY, CDR2 FYNNEI. The CDR3 is 11 amino acids. With 4 bases removed from V and 10 bases from J, the gap between germline ends came to 8 bases.

This clone was counted only a few times. This chain joins TRBV6-6 and TRBJ1-2; D ambiguous. V was shortened by 0 bases and J by 7 bases, with 15 bases between the two germline ends. Germline V lookup: CDR1 MNHNY, CDR2 SVGAGI (reference sequence). This CDR3 region has 15 residues. The CDR3 region has the DNA TGTGCCAGCAGTTACTCATTCCAAGATAGTGGTGGCTACACCTTC. Encoded protein: CASSYSFQDSGGYTF.

The table lists this clone with a few counts. The chain links TRBV4-2 to TRBJ1-5; D is unclear. Germline assignment: CDR1 LGHNA and CDR2 YNFKEQ. The CDR3 spans 13 residues. Trimming pared 0 bases from V and 6 bases from J, leaving 6 bases between. Here the CDR3 DNA reads TGTGCCAGCAGCCAAGATTTGGCTCAGCCCCAGCATTTT. Translating it yields CASSQDLAQPQHF.

Here the CDR3 DNA reads TGTGCCAGCAGCCCAAACGGACTCTCTCCAGATACGCAGTATTTT. Translating it yields CASSPNGLSPDTQYF. This chain links TRBV7-2 with TRBJ2-3; the D gene is possibly TRBD2 (5 bases). V was clipped by 5 bases and J by 4 bases, with 16 bases between them. CDR3 length equals 15 residues. Germline CDR1 and CDR2: SGHTA and FQGNSA.

In its sample, this clone was seen many times. The rearrangement joins TRBV29-1 to TRBJ2-5, with D maybe TRBD2 (5 bases). From germline, CDR1 is SQVTM and CDR2 ANQGSEA. V was cut by 7 bases and J by 7 bases, with 19 bases left in between. This CDR3 is built from 13 residues. CDR3 coding DNA: TGCAGCGCCCAACGGGGATTTGATGGGACCCAGTACTTC. It specifies CSAQRGFDGTQYF.

This clone was detected only a few times. The J gene is TRBJ2-3, the V gene TRBV25-1; 10 positions match TRBD2. The CDR3 length is 16 residues. The ends lost 1 base at V and 5 bases at J; junction bases unmatched: 6. Germline loops: CDR1 MGHDK, CDR2 SYGVNS. CDR3 protein: CASSESGSGRIDTQYF. The CDR3 nucleotides are TGTGCCAGCAGTGAATCGGGTAGCGGGAGGATAGATACGCAGTATTTT.

This chain joins TRBV19 and TRBJ1-5, with D uncertain. Germline V gives CDR1 LNHDA, CDR2 SQIVND (reference sequence). The CDR3 extends over 8 amino acids. Trimming pared 8 bases from V and 9 bases from J, leaving 2 bases between. The CDR3 loop is CASRPQHF. The CDR3 DNA follows: TGTGCCAGTCGGCCCCAGCATTTT.

This clone showed up many times. The V and J genes are TRBV4-2 and TRBJ2-5, with TRBD2 matching over 14 bases. J lost 4 bases, V lost 1 base, and 8 bases had no gene match. The germline gives CDR1 LGHNA, CDR2 YNFKEQ. The CDR3 has 18 residues. CDR3 in DNA: TGTGCCAGCAGCCAAGTGGGGGGACTAGCGGGAGTCTCAGAGACCCAGTACTTC. Translation: CASSQVGGLAGVSETQYF.

This clone was picked up a small number of times. The chain joins TRBV6-6 to TRBJ2-3; a possible D gene is TRBD1 (6 bases). The CDR3 is 14 amino acids. V was trimmed by 6 bases and J by 2 bases, leaving 12 bases between them. CDR1 MNHNY and CDR2 SVGAGI come from the germline V gene (reference sequence). As DNA, the CDR3 is TGTGCCAGCAGGCCCAGACAGGACACAGATACGCAGTATTTT. Encoded protein: CASRPRQDTDTQYF.